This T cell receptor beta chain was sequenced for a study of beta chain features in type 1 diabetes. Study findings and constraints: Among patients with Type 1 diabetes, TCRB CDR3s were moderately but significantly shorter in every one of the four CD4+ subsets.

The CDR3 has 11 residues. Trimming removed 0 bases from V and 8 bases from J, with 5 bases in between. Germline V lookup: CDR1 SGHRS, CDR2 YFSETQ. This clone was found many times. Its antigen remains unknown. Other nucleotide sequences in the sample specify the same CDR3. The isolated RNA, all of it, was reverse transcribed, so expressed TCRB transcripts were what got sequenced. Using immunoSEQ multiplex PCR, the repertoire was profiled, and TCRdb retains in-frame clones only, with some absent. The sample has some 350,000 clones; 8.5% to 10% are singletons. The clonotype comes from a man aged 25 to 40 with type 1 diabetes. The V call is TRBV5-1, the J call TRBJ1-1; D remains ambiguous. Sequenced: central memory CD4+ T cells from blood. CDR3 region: CASSLEGEAFF. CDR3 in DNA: TGCGCCAGCAGCTTGGAGGGCGAAGCTTTCTTT.